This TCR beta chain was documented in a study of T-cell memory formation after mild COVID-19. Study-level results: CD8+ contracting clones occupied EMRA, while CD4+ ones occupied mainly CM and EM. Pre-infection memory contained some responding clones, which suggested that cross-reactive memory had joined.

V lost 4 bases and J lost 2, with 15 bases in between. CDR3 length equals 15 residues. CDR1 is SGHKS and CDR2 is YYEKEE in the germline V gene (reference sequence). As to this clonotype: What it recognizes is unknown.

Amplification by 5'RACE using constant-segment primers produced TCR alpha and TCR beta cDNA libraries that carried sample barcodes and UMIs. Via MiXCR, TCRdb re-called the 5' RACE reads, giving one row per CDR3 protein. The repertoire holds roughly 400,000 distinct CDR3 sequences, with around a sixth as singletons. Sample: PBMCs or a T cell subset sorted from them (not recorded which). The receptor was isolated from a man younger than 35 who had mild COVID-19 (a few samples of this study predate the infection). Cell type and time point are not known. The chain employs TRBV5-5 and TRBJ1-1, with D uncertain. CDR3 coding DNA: TGTGCCAGCAGCCGACTTTGGGGTATAAACACTGAAGCTTTCTTT. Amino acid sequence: CASSRLWGINTEAFF.